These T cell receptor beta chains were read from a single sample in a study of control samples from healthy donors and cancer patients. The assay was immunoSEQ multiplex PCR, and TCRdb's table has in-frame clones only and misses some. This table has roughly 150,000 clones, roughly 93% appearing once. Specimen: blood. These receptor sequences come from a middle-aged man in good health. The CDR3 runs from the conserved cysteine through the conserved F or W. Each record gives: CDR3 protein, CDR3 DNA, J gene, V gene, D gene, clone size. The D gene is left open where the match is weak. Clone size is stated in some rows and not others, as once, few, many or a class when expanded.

cdr3_aa: CASRMAVAGNQPQHF; cdr3_nt: TGTGCCAGCAGAATGGCCGTGGCTGGCAATCAGCCCCAGCATTTT; j_call: TRBJ1-5; v_call: TRBV27; d_call: NA; clone_size: NA
cdr3_aa: CASSRDLINYEQYF; cdr3_nt: TGTGCCAGCAGTCGGGACCTGATCAACTACGAGCAGTACTTC; j_call: TRBJ2-7; v_call: TRBV28; d_call: NA; clone_size: NA
cdr3_aa: CASSSLFYGYTF; cdr3_nt: TGTGCCAGCAGTTCCCTATTCTATGGCTACACCTTC; j_call: TRBJ1-2; v_call: TRBV6-5; d_call: NA; clone_size: NA
cdr3_aa: CASSGGRTGRNTEAFF; cdr3_nt: TGTGCCAGCAGCGGGGGACGGACAGGGAGGAACACTGAAGCTTTCTTT; j_call: TRBJ1-1; v_call: TRBV13; d_call: TRBD1; clone_size: NA
cdr3_aa: CATARERDTGELFF; cdr3_nt: TGTGCCACCGCCCGGGAGAGGGACACCGGGGAGCTGTTTTTT; j_call: TRBJ2-2; v_call: TRBV2; d_call: NA; clone_size: NA
cdr3_aa: CAWSRQEDQPQHF; cdr3_nt: TGTGCCTGGAGTCGACAGGAGGATCAGCCCCAGCATTTT; j_call: TRBJ1-5; v_call: TRBV30; d_call: NA; clone_size: NA
cdr3_aa: CASSLYPWDYEQYF; cdr3_nt: TGTGCCAGCAGCTTGTATCCGTGGGACTACGAGCAGTACTTC; j_call: TRBJ2-7; v_call: TRBV5-6; d_call: NA; clone_size: NA
cdr3_aa: CASSPGGGQETQYF; cdr3_nt: TGTGCCAGCAGCCCAGGGGGCGGGCAAGAGACCCAGTACTTC; j_call: TRBJ2-5; v_call: TRBV7-2; d_call: TRBD1; clone_size: once
cdr3_aa: CSVVLLGANVLTF; cdr3_nt: TGCAGCGTTGTACTCCTCGGGGCCAACGTCCTGACTTTC; j_call: TRBJ2-6; v_call: TRBV29-1; d_call: NA; clone_size: NA
cdr3_aa: CASSGGLGETQYF; cdr3_nt: TGTGCCAGCTCCGGGGGGCTCGGCGAGACCCAGTACTTC; j_call: TRBJ2-5; v_call: TRBV18; d_call: NA; clone_size: NA
cdr3_aa: CSGTGHNSYNEQFF; cdr3_nt: TGCAGCGGTACGGGACACAACTCCTACAATGAGCAGTTCTTC; j_call: TRBJ2-1; v_call: TRBV29-1; d_call: NA; clone_size: NA
cdr3_aa: CASSLRGANTEAFF; cdr3_nt: TGCGCCAGCAGCTTGAGAGGGGCGAACACTGAAGCTTTCTTT; j_call: TRBJ1-1; v_call: TRBV5-1; d_call: NA; clone_size: once